This T cell receptor beta chain was obtained from a study of cytomegalovirus exposure and HLA in healthy donors. Study-level findings and limits: V- and J-gene trimming in TCR beta was tied to a missense DCLRE1C variant by an analysis performed later. Evidence from a later analysis indicated that most CMV-associated TCR beta chains looked HLA-restricted.

This CDR3 is 14 amino acids long. With 0 bases removed from V and 16 bases from J, the gap between germline ends came to 19 bases. Germline lookup yields CDR1 LGHNA and CDR2 YNFKEQ. The PCR contained 60 Vbeta and 13 Jbeta primers. Sequenced by immunoSEQ multiplex PCR; TCRdb stores in-frame clones only, minus some. The table has around 100,000 clones, roughly 69% seen once; the top ten hold over 2.5%. With regard to this clone: Its matching antigen is unknown.

The TCR comes from a man aged 50-60 years in good health and CMV-seropositive. This rearrangement joins TRBV4-2 to TRBJ2-1; a possible D gene is TRBD2 (6 bases). Material: PBMCs. CDR3 sequence reads: CASSQDGTVSPGFF. The CDR3 bases are TGTGCCAGCAGCCAAGATGGGACTGTCTCGCCCGGCTTCTTC.